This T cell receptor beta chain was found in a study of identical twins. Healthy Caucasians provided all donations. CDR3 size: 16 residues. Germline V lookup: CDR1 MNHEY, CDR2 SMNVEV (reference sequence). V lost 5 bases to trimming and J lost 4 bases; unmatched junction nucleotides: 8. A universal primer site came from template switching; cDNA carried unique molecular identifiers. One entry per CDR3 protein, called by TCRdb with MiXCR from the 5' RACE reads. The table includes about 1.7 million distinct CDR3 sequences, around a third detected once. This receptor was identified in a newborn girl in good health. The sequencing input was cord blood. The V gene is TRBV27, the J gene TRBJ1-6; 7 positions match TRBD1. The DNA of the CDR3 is TGTGCCAGCAGTCCCTCCGGGACAGTATATAATTCACCCCTCCACTTT. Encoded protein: CASSPSGTVYNSPLHF.